Each of the 9 T cell receptor beta chains below was sequenced from the same sample in a study of cytomegalovirus exposure and HLA in healthy donors. PCR primers comprised 60 Vbeta and 13 Jbeta primers. Assay used: immunoSEQ multiplex PCR; TCRdb lists only in-frame clones, some missing. The repertoire consists of fewer than 120,000 clones, with over 60% occurring once and the leading ten covering roughly 2.9%. Material for sequencing was PBMCs. The receptors derive from an older woman in good health and CMV-seropositive.

V gene TRBV2 combines with J gene TRBJ2-7; D is possibly TRBD1 (6 bases). Germline CDR1 reads SNHLY; CDR2 reads FYNNEI. The CDR3 has 13 amino acids. V lost 10 bases and J lost 5, with 18 bases in between. The DNA for the CDR3 is TGTGCCACGACAGGCGCGACGATCAACGAGCAGTACTTC. This codes for CATTGATINEQYF. The full variable domain, its missing parts supplied by reference TRBV2 and TRBJ2-7, is EPEVTQTPSHQVTQMGQEVILRCVPISNHLYFYWYRQILGQKVEFLVSFYNNEISEKSEIFDDQFSVERPDGSNFTLKIRSTKLEDSAMYFCATTGATINEQYFGPGTRLTVT.

Written as DNA, the CDR3 is TGTGCCAGCAGCCACATTTTCGTTAACACGAATGAGCAGTTCTTC. This translates into CASSHIFVNTNEQFF. The rearrangement uses TRBV7-2 and TRBJ2-1; D call uncertain. Trimming took off 5 bases at V and 7 bases at J, with 18 bases between the two ends. Looked up from germline, CDR1 is SGHTA and CDR2 is FQGNSA. This CDR3 spans 15 amino acids.

This chain joins TRBV7-9 and TRBJ1-3; maybe TRBD1 (6 bases). The CDR3 is 15 amino acids. The V end lost 3 bases, the J end lost 0 bases, and 9 bases lay between the germline ends. In germline, CDR1 is SEHNR, CDR2 FQNEAQ (reference sequence). CDR3 in DNA: TGTGCCAGCAGCTTTTACAGGGACTCTGGAAACACCATATATTTT. The encoded protein is CASSFYRDSGNTIYF.

V is TRBV6-1 and J is TRBJ2-7, with 8 bases identical to TRBD2. Germline V gene data show CDR1 as MNHNS and CDR2 as SASEGT. The ends lost 10 bases at V and 3 bases at J; junction bases unmatched: 11. The CDR3 covers 14 residues. CDR3 nucleotide sequence: TGTGCCATCTCCCTCGGGGCGGGGGGCTACGAGCAGTACTTC. It translates to CAISLGAGGYEQYF.

V is TRBV19 and J is TRBJ1-2, with TRBD1 matching over 7 bases. V dropped 0 bases and J dropped 7; count of bases not matched to a gene: 17. The CDR3 consists of 18 residues. Looked up from germline, CDR1 is LNHDA and CDR2 is SQIVND (reference sequence). The CDR3 reads CASSIDSRQGLSLRGYTF. The CDR3 DNA reads TGTGCCAGTAGTATAGATTCGCGACAGGGACTCTCGCTCCGTGGCTACACCTTC. Looking up the rest from reference TRBV19 and TRBJ1-2 gives the full variable domain: DGGITQSPKYLFRKEGQNVTLSCEQNLNHDAMYWYRQDPGQGLRLIYYSQIVNDFQKGDIAEGYSVSREKKESFPLTVTSAQKNPTAFYLCASSIDSRQGLSLRGYTFGSGTRLTVV.

V is TRBV21-1 and J is TRBJ2-2; the D call of TRBD2 is as the table states it, not checked on the DNA. TRBV21-1 is shown as a pseudogene. This CDR3 is built from 15 residues. Written as DNA, the CDR3 is TGTGCCAGCTCCGTTAGCGGGGGGAACACCGGGGAGCTGTTTTTT. Encoded protein: CASSVSGGNTGELFF.

J is TRBJ2-1 and V is TRBV6-6; the D gene is possibly TRBD2 (6 bases). The CDR3 is 12 amino acids. Germline V CDR1 and CDR2: MNHNY, SVGAGI (reference sequence). Trimming left V 6 bases short and J 10 bases short, with 13 bases between. DNA of the CDR3: TGTGCCAGCAGCCCGGGGGAAGAAGAGCAGTTCTTC. It codes for CASSPGEEEQFF.

This clone was seen a few times. The V and J genes are TRBV9 and TRBJ1-2; no reliable D call. The CDR3 loop spans 19 amino acids. Germline V CDR1 and CDR2: SGDLS, YYNGEE. Deletions cut 3 bases from V and 4 bases from J, with 28 bases between. CDR3 region: CASSEAAAATSAEAYGYTF. The CDR3 region has the DNA TGTGCCAGCAGCGAAGCCGCGGCCGCTACTTCAGCGGAGGCCTATGGCTACACCTTC.

The chain joins TRBV7-6 to TRBJ1-1; D unclear. The CDR3 consists of 13 residues. Per germline, CDR1 SGHVS and CDR2 FNYEAQ. V was clipped by 1 base and J by 0 bases, with 3 bases between them. CDR3 sequence reads: CASSLDMNTEAFF. The DNA of the CDR3 is TGTGCCAGCAGCTTAGATATGAACACTGAAGCTTTCTTT.